This T cell receptor (beta chain) was recovered during a study of blood T cell repertoires in COVID-19. Only a few counts were recorded for this clone. Generated by immunoSEQ multiplex PCR, the TCRdb table keeps only in-frame clones and is missing some. The sample holds about 160,000 clones, about nine tenths seen once. The sequenced material came from peripheral blood. This sequence was found in a man aged 55 to 70 with active or convalescent COVID-19.

CDR3 protein: CASSLALTGYEQYF. The CDR3 region has the DNA TGTGCCAGCAGCTTAGCCCTGACGGGCTACGAGCAGTACTTC. The chain combines TRBV7-6 with TRBJ2-7; D is uncertain. V gave up 0 bases and J gave up 3 bases, with 9 bases separating them. The CDR3 has 14 amino acids. In germline, CDR1 is SGHVS, CDR2 FNYEAQ.